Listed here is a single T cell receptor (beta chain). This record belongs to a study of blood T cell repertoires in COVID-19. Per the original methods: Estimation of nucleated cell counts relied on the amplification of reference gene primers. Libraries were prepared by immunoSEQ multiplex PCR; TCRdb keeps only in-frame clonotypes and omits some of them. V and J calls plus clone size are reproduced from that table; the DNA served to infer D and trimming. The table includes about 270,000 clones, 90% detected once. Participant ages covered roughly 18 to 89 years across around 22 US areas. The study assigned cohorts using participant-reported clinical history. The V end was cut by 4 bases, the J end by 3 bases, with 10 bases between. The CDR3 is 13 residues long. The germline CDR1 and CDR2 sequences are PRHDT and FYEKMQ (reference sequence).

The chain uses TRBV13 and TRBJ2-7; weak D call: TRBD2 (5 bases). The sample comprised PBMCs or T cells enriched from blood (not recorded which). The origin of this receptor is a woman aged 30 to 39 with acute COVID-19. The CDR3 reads CASSSGKLYEQYF. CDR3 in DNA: TGTGCCAGCAGCTCGGGGAAGCTCTACGAGCAGTACTTC.